This T cell receptor beta chain was sequenced during a study of radiotherapy plus CTLA-4 blockade in lung cancer. In the study overall: Roughly 17% of patients responded objectively, and roughly 30% achieved disease control.

Profiled with immunoSEQ multiplex PCR; TCRdb holds only in-frame clones, not every one. The sample yields 65,000 to 85,000 clones, roughly 74% seen once. With respect to this clone: Its specificity is not known.

Broader study findings: Tumor-origin TCR clones grew in blood after radiotherapy plus ipilimumab.

V lost 1 base to trimming and J lost 5 bases; unmatched junction nucleotides: 3. CDR3 length equals 15 residues. Germline CDR1 SGHTA, CDR2 FQGNSA. Sequences were derived from peripheral blood, sampled from a patient treated with radiotherapy plus ipilimumab. The J gene is TRBJ1-1, the V gene TRBV7-2; TRBD1 aligns across 11 bases. The TCR originated in a human donor with non-small cell lung cancer whose response to radiotherapy plus ipilimumab could not be evaluated. The CDR3 DNA reads TGTGCCAGCAGCTTAGGGGACAGGGGGGGGACTGAAGCTTTCTTT. Translated, it gives CASSLGDRGGTEAFF.